This record covers a single TCR beta chain. CDR3 length: 16 residues. Deletions cut 0 bases from V and 2 bases from J, with 11 bases between. Germline assignment: CDR1 LGHDT and CDR2 YNNKEL (reference sequence). This record belongs to a study of T cell responses to AZD1222 COVID-19 vaccine. Repertoires were generated with immunoSEQ multiplex PCR, while TCRdb's copy carries only in-frame clones and drops some. The table lists roughly 140,000 clones, 90% of them singletons. The chain has TRBV3-1 (or the pseudogene TRBV3-2) and TRBJ2-1, with D possibly being TRBD2 (5 bases). This specimen consisted of peripheral blood, obtained on day 0 of AZD1222 vaccination. The clonotype comes from an adult in good health. CDR3 in amino acids: CASSQDGGRTYNEQFF. The CDR3 coding sequence is TGTGCCAGCAGCCAAGATGGTGGGAGAACCTACAATGAGCAGTTCTTC.